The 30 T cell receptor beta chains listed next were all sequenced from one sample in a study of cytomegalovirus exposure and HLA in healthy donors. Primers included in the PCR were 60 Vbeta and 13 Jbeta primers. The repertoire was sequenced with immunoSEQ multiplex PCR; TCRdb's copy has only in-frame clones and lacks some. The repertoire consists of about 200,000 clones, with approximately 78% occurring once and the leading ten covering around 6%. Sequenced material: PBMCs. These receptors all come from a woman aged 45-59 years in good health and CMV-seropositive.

Here the CDR3 reads CASSIKSGLSNQPQHF. CDR3 nucleotides: TGTGCCAGTAGTATTAAGTCAGGGTTGAGCAATCAGCCCCAGCATTTT. The chain links TRBV19 to TRBJ1-5; TRBD1 might be the D (5 bases). The CDR3 consists of 16 residues. V was pared by 3 bases and J by 1 base, with 13 bases between. Germline V gene lookup returns CDR1 LNHDA and CDR2 SQIVND (reference sequence).

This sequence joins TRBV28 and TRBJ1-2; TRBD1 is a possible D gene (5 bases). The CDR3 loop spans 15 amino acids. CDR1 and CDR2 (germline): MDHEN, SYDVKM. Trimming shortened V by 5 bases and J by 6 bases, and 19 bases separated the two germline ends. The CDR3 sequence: CASSDNRSTLDGYTF. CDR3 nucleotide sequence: TGTGCCAGCAGTGATAACAGGAGCACCCTCGATGGCTACACCTTC.

The CDR3 region has the DNA TGTGCCAGCAGTGCGATAGCGGGGGGTCTCAACAATGAGCAGTTCTTC. The encoded protein is CASSAIAGGLNNEQFF. V usage is TRBV27 and J usage is TRBJ2-1, with 10 bases aligning to TRBD2. The CDR3 is 16 residues long. Trimming removed 5 bases from V and 5 bases from J; junction bases left unmatched: 9. The germline gives CDR1 MNHEY, CDR2 SMNVEV (reference sequence).

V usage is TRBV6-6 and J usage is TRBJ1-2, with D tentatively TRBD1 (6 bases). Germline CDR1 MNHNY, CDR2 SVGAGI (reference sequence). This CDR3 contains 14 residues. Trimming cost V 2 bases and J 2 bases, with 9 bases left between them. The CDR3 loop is CASSYPDRNYGYTF. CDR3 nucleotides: TGTGCCAGCAGTTACCCCGACAGGAACTATGGCTACACCTTC.

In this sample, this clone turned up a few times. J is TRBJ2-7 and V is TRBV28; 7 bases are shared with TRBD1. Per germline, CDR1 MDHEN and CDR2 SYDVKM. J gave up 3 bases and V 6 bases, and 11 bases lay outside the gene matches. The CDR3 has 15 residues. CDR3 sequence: CASRATTGSGYEQYF. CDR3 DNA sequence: TGTGCCAGCAGAGCTACGACAGGGTCGGGCTACGAGCAGTACTTC.

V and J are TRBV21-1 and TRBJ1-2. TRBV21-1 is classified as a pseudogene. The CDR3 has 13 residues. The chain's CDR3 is CASSGRGYYGYTF. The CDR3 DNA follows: TGTGCCAGCAGCGGGCGGGGGTACTATGGCTACACCTTC.

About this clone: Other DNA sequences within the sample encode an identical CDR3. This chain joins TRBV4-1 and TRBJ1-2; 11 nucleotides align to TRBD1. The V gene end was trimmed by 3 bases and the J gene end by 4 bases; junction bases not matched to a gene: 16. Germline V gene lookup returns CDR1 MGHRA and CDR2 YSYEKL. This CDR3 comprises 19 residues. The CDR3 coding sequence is TGCGCCAGCAGCCACCCCCGGGGACAGGGGGTCGGTGCCGGCTATGGCTACACCTTC. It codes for CASSHPRGQGVGAGYGYTF.

The CDR3 region is CASSYRGGNTIYF. The DNA of the CDR3 is TGTGCCAGCAGTTACCGCGGGGGAAACACCATATATTTT. The V call is TRBV2, the J call TRBJ1-3; no definite D call. This CDR3 is built from 13 residues. Germline V gene sequence: CDR1 SNHLY, CDR2 FYNNEI. V lost 5 bases, J lost 4 bases, and 9 bases lay in between.

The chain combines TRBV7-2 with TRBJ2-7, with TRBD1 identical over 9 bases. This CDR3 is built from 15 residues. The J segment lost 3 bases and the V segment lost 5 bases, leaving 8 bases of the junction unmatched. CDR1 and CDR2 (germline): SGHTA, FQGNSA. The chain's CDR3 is CASSARDREVYEQYF. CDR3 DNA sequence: TGTGCCAGCAGCGCCCGGGACAGGGAGGTCTACGAGCAGTACTTC. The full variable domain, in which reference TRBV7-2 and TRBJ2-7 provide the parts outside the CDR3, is GAGVSQSPSNKVTEKGKDVELRCDPISGHTALYWYRQSLGQGLEFLIYFQGNSAPDKSGLPSDRFSAERTGGSVSTLTIQRTQQEDSAVYLCASSARDREVYEQYFGPGTRLTVT.

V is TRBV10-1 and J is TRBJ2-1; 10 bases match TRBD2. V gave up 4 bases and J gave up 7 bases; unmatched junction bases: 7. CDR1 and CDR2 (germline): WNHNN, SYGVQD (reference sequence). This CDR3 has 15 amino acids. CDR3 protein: CASSAAGLATNEQFF. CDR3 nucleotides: TGCGCCAGCAGTGCAGCGGGACTAGCGACAAATGAGCAGTTCTTC.

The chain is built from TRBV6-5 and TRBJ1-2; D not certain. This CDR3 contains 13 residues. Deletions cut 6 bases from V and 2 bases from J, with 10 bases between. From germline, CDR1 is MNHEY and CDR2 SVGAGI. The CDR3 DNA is TGTGCCAGCAGGTGGGGAGGCAACTATGGCTACACCTTC. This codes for CASRWGGNYGYTF.

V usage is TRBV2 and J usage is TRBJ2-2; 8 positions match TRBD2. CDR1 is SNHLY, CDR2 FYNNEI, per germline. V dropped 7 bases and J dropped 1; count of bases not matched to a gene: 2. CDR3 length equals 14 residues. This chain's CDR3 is CASTGLVNTGELFF. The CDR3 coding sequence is TGTGCCAGCACGGGACTAGTGAACACCGGGGAGCTGTTTTTT.

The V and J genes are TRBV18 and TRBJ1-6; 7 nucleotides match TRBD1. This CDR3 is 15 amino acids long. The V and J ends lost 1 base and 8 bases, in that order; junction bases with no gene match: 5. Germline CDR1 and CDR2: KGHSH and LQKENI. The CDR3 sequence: CASSPQTGRDSPLHF. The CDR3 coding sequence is TGTGCCAGCTCACCACAGACAGGGCGGGATTCACCCCTCCACTTT.

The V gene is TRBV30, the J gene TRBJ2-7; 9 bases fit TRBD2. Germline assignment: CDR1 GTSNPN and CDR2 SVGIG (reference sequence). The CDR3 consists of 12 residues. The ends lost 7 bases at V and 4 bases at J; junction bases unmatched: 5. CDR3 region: CASSGIGYEQYF. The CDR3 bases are TGTGCCTCTAGCGGGATAGGTTACGAGCAGTACTTC. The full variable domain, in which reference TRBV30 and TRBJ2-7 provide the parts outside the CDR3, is SQTIHQWPATLVQPVGSPLSLECTVEGTSNPNLYWYRQAAGRGLQLLFYSVGIGQISSEVPQNLSASRPQDRQFILSSKKLLLSDSGFYLCASSGIGYEQYFGPGTRLTVT.

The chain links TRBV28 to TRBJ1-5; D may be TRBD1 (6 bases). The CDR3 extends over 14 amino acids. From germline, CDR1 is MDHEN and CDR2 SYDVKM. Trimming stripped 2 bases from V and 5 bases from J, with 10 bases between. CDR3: CASSLGQFYQPQHF. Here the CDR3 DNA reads TGTGCCAGCAGTTTAGGACAGTTTTATCAGCCCCAGCATTTT.

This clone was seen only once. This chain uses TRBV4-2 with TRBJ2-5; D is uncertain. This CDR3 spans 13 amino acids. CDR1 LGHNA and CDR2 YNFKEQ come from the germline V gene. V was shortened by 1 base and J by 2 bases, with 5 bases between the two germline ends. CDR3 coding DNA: TGTGCCAGCAGCCAAGGCACTCAAGAGACCCAGTACTTC. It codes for CASSQGTQETQYF.

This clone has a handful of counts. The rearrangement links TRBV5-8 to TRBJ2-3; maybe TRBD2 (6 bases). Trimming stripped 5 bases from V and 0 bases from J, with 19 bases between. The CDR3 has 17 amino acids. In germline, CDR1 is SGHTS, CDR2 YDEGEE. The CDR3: CASRGSPGRESTDTQYF. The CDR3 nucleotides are TGTGCCAGCAGGGGGTCCCCCGGGCGGGAAAGCACAGATACGCAGTATTTT.

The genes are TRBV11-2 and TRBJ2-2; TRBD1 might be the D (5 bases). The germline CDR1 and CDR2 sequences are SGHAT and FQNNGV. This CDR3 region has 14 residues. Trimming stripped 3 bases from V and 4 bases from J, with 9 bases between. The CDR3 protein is CASSFKGITGELFF. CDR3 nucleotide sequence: TGTGCCAGCAGCTTCAAGGGGATCACCGGGGAGCTGTTTTTT.

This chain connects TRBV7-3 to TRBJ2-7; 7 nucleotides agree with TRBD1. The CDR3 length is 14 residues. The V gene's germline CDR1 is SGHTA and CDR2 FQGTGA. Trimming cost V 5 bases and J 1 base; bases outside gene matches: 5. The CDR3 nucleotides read TGTGCCAGCAGCCCCCGACAGGGATCCTACGAGCAGTACTTC. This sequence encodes CASSPRQGSYEQYF.

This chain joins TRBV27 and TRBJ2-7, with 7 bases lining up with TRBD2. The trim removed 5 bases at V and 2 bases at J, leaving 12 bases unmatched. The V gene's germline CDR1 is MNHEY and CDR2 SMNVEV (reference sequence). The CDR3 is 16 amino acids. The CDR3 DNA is TGTGCCAGCAGTCCGGGAGGCAGGTGGGGGGCCTACGAGCAGTACTTC. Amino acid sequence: CASSPGGRWGAYEQYF.

In DNA form, the CDR3 reads TGTGCCAGTAGTCCAAACCGACAGGAAGCTTTCTTT. This translates into CASSPNRQEAFF. V is TRBV19 and J is TRBJ1-1; tentatively, D is TRBD1 (5 bases). The germline CDR1 and CDR2 sequences are LNHDA and SQIVND (reference sequence). The CDR3 is made up of 12 amino acids. Trimming stripped 5 bases from V and 8 bases from J, with 12 bases between.

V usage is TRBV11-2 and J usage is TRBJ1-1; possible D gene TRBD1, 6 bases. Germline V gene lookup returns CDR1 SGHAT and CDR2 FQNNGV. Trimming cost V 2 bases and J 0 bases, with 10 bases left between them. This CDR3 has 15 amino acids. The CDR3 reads CASSLWGHLNTEAFF. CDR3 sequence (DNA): TGTGCCAGCAGCTTATGGGGACACCTGAACACTGAAGCTTTCTTT.

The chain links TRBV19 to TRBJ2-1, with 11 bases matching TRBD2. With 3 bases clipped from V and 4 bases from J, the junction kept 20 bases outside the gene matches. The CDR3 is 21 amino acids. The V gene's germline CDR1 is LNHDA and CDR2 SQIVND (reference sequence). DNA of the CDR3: TGTGCCAGTAGTATTTTCCCCAGACTAGCGGGGTCCCCCGTACTTTACAATGAGCAGTTCTTC. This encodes CASSIFPRLAGSPVLYNEQFF.

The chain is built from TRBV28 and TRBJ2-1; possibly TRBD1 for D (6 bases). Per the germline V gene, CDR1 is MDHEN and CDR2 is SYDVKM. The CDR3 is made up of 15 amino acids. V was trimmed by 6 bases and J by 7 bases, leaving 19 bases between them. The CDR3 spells CASSLFSIQGNEQFF. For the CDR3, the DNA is TGTGCCAGCAGCTTGTTCTCCATACAGGGTAATGAGCAGTTCTTC.

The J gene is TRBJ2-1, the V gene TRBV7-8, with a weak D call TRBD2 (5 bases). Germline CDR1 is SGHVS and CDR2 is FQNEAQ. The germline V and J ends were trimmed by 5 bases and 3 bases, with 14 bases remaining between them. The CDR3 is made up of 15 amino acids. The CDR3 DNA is TGTGCCAGCAGCCCAACCTACGGGATCTACAATGAGCAGTTCTTC. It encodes CASSPTYGIYNEQFF.

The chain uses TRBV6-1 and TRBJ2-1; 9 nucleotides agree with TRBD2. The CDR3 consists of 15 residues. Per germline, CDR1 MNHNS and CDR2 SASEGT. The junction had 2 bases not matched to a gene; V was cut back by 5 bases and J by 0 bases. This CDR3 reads CASSLGLASYNEQFF. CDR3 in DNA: TGTGCCAGCAGTTTGGGACTAGCCTCCTACAATGAGCAGTTCTTC.

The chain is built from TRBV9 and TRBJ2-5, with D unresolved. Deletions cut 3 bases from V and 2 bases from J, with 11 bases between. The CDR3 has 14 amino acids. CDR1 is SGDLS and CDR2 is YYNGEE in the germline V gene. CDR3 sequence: CASSASLLQETQYF. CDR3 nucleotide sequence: TGTGCCAGCAGCGCCTCCCTTCTACAAGAGACCCAGTACTTC. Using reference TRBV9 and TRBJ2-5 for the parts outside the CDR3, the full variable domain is DSGVTQTPKHLITATGQRVTLRCSPRSGDLSVYWYQQSLDQGLQFLIQYYNGEERAKGNILERFSAQQFPDLHSELNLSSLELGDSALYFCASSASLLQETQYFGPGTRLLVL.

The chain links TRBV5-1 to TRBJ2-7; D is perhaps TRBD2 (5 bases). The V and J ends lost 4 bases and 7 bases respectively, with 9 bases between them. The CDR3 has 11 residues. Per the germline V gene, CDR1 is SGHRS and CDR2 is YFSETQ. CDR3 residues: CASSPGGEQYF. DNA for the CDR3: TGCGCCAGCAGCCCTGGAGGTGAGCAGTACTTC.

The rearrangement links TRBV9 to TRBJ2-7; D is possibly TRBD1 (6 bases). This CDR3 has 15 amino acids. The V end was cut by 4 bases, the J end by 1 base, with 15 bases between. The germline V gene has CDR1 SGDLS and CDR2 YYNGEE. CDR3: CASSPQAGDSYEQYF. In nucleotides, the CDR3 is TGTGCCAGCAGCCCGCAAGCAGGGGATTCCTACGAGCAGTACTTC.

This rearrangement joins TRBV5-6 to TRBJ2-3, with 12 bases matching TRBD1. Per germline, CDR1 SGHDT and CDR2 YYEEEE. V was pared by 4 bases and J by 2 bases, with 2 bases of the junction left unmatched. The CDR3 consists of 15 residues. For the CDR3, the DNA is TGTGCCAGCAGCGAGGGACAGGGGGCCACAGATACGCAGTATTTT. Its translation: CASSEGQGATDTQYF.